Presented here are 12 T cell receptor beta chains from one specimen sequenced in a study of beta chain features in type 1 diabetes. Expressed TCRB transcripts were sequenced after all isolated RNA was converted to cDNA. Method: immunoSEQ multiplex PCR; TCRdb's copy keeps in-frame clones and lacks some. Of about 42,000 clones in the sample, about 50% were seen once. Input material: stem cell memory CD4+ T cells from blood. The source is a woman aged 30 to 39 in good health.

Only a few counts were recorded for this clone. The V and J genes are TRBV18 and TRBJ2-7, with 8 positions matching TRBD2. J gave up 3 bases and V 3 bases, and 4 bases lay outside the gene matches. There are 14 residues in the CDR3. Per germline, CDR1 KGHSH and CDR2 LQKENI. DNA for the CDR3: TGTGCCAGCTCACCCCGAGCGGGAGTCTACGAGCAGTACTTC. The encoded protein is CASSPRAGVYEQYF.

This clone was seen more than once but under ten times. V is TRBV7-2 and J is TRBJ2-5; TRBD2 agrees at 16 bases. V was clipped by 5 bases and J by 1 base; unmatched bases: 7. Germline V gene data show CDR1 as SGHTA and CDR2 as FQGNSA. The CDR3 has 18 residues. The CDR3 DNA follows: TGTGCCAGCAGCCTGGGACTAGCGGGAGGGCGCTCCCAAGAGACCCAGTACTTC. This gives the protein CASSLGLAGGRSQETQYF.

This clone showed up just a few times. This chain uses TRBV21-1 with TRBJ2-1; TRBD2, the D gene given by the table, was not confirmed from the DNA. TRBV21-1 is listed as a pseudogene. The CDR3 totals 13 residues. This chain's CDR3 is CARGRAAYNEQFF. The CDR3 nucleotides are TGTGCCAGAGGGAGGGCCGCTTACAATGAGCAGTTCTTC.

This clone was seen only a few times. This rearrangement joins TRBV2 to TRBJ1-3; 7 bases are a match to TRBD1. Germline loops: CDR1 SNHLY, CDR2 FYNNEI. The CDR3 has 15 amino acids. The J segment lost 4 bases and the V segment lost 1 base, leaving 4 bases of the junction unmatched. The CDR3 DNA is TGTGCCAGCAGTGAAGAGACAGGGAAAGGAAACACCATATATTTT. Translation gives CASSEETGKGNTIYF.

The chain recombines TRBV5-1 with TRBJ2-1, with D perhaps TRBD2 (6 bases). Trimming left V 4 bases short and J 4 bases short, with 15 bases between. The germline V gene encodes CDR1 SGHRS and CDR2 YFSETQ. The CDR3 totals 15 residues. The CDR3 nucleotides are TGCGCCAGCAGCCTGGGAGGAGAGGGATACAATGAGCAGTTCTTC. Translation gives CASSLGGEGYNEQFF.

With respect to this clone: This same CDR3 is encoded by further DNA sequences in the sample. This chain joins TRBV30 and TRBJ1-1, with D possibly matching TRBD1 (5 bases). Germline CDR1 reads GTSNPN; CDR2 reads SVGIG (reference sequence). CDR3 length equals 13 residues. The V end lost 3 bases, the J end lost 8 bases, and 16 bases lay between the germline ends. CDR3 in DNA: TGTGCCTGGAGGTCCCAGGGAGGATCGGAAGCTTTCTTT. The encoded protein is CAWRSQGGSEAFF.

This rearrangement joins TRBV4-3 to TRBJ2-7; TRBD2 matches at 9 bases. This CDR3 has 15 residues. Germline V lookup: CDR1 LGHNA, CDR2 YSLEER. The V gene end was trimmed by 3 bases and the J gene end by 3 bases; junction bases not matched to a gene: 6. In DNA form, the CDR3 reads TGCGCCAGCAGCCAGCTTAGCGGGAGAGTCTACGAGCAGTACTTC. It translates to CASSQLSGRVYEQYF.

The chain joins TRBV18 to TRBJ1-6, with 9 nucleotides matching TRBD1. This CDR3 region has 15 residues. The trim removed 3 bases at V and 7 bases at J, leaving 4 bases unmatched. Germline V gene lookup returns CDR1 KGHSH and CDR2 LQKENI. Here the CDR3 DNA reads TGTGCCAGCTCACCGGGACAGGGCCAGAATTCACCCCTCCACTTT. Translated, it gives CASSPGQGQNSPLHF.

CDR3 sequence (DNA): TGTGCCAGCAGCGCCCGTTGGGCGGGAGGGCGAGAGACCCAGTACTTC. It specifies CASSARWAGGRETQYF. The chain recombines TRBV7-8 with TRBJ2-5; 9 nucleotides match TRBD2. Germline-derived CDR1 and CDR2 are SGHVS and FQNEAQ. The CDR3 covers 16 residues. The V segment lost 5 bases and the J segment 4 bases; nucleotides outside the gene matches: 11.

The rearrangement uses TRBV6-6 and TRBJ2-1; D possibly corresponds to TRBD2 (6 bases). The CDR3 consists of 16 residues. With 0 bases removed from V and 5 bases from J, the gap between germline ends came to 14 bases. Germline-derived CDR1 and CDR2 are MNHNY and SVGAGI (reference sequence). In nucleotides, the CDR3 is TGTGCCAGCAGTTACTCGGGACTCGCGGAAAACAATGAGCAGTTCTTC. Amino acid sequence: CASSYSGLAENNEQFF.

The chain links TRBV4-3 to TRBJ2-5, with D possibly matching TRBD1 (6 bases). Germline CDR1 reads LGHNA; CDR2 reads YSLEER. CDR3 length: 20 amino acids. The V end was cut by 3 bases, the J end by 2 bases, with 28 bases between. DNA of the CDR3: TGCGCCAGCAGCCACGAAAGCCCCGGGACAACGTGGCGTTTACAAGAGACCCAGTACTTC. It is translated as CASSHESPGTTWRLQETQYF.

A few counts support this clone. The CDR3 coding sequence is TGTGCCAGCAGTGACGGCGGGCCGGCCTACGAGCAGTACTTC. As protein: CASSDGGPAYEQYF. The chain joins TRBV6-1 to TRBJ2-7, with D possibly matching TRBD2 (5 bases). V was cut by 3 bases and J by 2 bases, with 11 bases left in between. Germline CDR1 is MNHNS and CDR2 is SASEGT. The CDR3 totals 14 residues.